The 27 T cell receptor beta chains given below trace back to one sample, sequenced in a study of T cells in Graves' hyperthyroidism and ophthalmopathy. RNA transcripts provided the source from which TCR beta CDR3 regions were amplified. TCR CDR3 regions were first amplified by RT-PCR with HTBI primers. TCRdb itself ran the multiplex PCR reads through MiXCR, one entry per CDR3 protein. The repertoire holds about 360,000 distinct CDR3 sequences, around 14% seen once, with around 9.2% in the top ten. The sample comprised blood. The receptors originated from a woman younger than 35 with Graves' hyperthyroidism.

J is TRBJ1-2 and V is TRBV5-4; D may be TRBD1 (6 bases). Trimming shortened V by 4 bases and J by 4 bases, and 14 bases separated the two germline ends. The CDR3 totals 14 residues. Looked up from germline, CDR1 is SGHNT and CDR2 is YYREEE (reference sequence). CDR3 bases: TGTGCCAGCAGCCCACAGGGAAGGAGCTATGGCTACACCTTC. It codes for CASSPQGRSYGYTF.

This clonotype has a count of ten or more. Here the CDR3 DNA reads TGTGCCAGCAGCTTTAGCGGGGGAAGCTACAATGAGCAGTTCTTC. This encodes CASSFSGGSYNEQFF. This chain links TRBV11-3 with TRBJ2-1, with TRBD2 matching over 9 bases. V lost 3 bases, J lost 3 bases, and 3 bases stayed unmatched. This CDR3 has 15 residues. The germline gives CDR1 SGHNT, CDR2 YENEEA.

The V call is TRBV6-5, the J call TRBJ1-5; tentative D call: TRBD1 (6 bases). Germline V gives CDR1 MNHEY, CDR2 SVGAGI. This CDR3 contains 15 residues. Trimming left V 2 bases short and J 7 bases short, with 15 bases between. CDR3 nucleotides: TGTGCCAGCAGTTACCCCGGGGGGCTAGGGCAGCCCCAGCATTTT. Encoded protein: CASSYPGGLGQPQHF.

This clonotype occurred many times. V is TRBV20-1 and J is TRBJ1-1; no clear D gene. The CDR3 spans 15 residues. Germline V gives CDR1 DFQATT, CDR2 SNEGSKA (reference sequence). V was cut by 0 bases and J by 0 bases, with 11 bases left in between. Here the CDR3 reads CSAREVGSMNTEAFF. Here the CDR3 DNA reads TGCAGTGCTAGAGAAGTGGGCAGCATGAACACTGAAGCTTTCTTT.

This clonotype was seen at least ten times. The chain employs TRBV28 and TRBJ1-2; D might be TRBD1 (6 bases). Per germline, CDR1 MDHEN and CDR2 SYDVKM. The CDR3 extends over 16 amino acids. Trimming took 3 bases from V and 4 from J, leaving 18 bases between them. The CDR3 coding sequence is TGTGCCAGCAGTTTCGAGGGGGTATGGGACTTCTATGGCTACACCTTC. Encoded protein: CASSFEGVWDFYGYTF.

In its sample, this clonotype was seen many times. The J gene is TRBJ2-3, the V gene TRBV6-1; 12 bases agree with TRBD2. Trimming removed 8 bases from V and 2 bases from J; junction bases left unmatched: 8. The CDR3 has 16 amino acids. CDR1 MNHNS and CDR2 SASEGT come from the germline V gene. CDR3 region: CASGRLAGVPTDTQYF. The CDR3, as DNA: TGTGCCAGCGGGAGACTAGCGGGAGTTCCCACAGATACGCAGTATTTT.

This clonotype showed up many times. The chain carries TRBV20-1 and TRBJ2-4; D gene unclear. Trimming cost V 0 bases and J 7 bases, with 16 bases left between them. CDR3 length: 15 residues. From germline, CDR1 is DFQATT and CDR2 SNEGSKA (reference sequence). The CDR3 DNA sequence: TGCAGTGCTAGAGATCCGCGAGATTATGGGAACATTCAGTACTTC. Its protein is CSARDPRDYGNIQYF.

This clonotype was detected ten times or more. The chain uses TRBV9 and TRBJ1-1; 8 bases map to TRBD1. Germline V gene sequence: CDR1 SGDLS, CDR2 YYNGEE. With V trimmed by 7 bases and J by 1 base, 3 bases remained unmatched. CDR3 size: 13 residues. The CDR3 here is CASAQGANTEAFF. The CDR3 nucleotides are TGTGCCAGCGCGCAGGGGGCGAACACTGAAGCTTTCTTT.

In its sample, this clonotype was seen many times. The genes are TRBV27 and TRBJ2-1, with TRBD1 matching over 12 bases. This CDR3 region has 15 residues. V gave up 2 bases and J gave up 7 bases; unmatched junction bases: 3. CDR1 MNHEY and CDR2 SMNVEV come from the germline V gene (reference sequence). CDR3 residues: CASSLGTGGLNEQFF. CDR3 bases: TGTGCCAGCAGTTTAGGGACAGGGGGCTTGAATGAGCAGTTCTTC.

This clonotype showed up many times. This chain links TRBV11-2 with TRBJ1-4, with D perhaps matching TRBD1 (6 bases). The CDR3 runs 14 residues. Germline CDR1 SGHAT, CDR2 FQNNGV. The V end was cut by 5 bases, the J end by 5 bases, with 12 bases between. The CDR3 here is CASSPGTQNEKLFF. The CDR3 DNA sequence: TGTGCCAGCAGCCCCGGGACACAGAATGAAAAACTGTTTTTT. Full variable domain (remainder filled in from reference TRBV11-2 and TRBJ1-4): EAGVAQSPRYKIIEKRQSVAFWCNPISGHATLYWYQQILGQGPKLLIQFQNNGVVDDSQLPKDRFSAERLKGVDSTLKIQPAKLEDSAVYLCASSPGTQNEKLFFGSGTQLSVL.

Ten or more counts support this clonotype. The gene calls are TRBV2 and TRBJ2-1, with a weak D call TRBD2 (7 bases). The germline gives CDR1 SNHLY, CDR2 FYNNEI. This CDR3 spans 13 amino acids. Trimming removed 8 bases from V and 7 bases from J, with 15 bases in between. The CDR3 loop reads CASSWGRGNEQFF. Written as DNA, the CDR3 is TGTGCCAGCTCTTGGGGGAGGGGGAATGAGCAGTTCTTC.

In its sample, this clonotype was seen many times. This chain joins TRBV30 and TRBJ2-2; 7 positions match TRBD1. There are 15 residues in the CDR3. CDR1 is GTSNPN, CDR2 SVGIG, per germline (reference sequence). The junction had 10 bases not matched to a gene; V was cut back by 3 bases and J by 6 bases. CDR3 in DNA: TGTGCCTGGAGCGCCCGGACAGGAGGCGCCGGGGAGCTGTTTTTT. It is translated as CAWSARTGGAGELFF.

This clonotype turned up a few times. The rearrangement links TRBV5-1 to TRBJ2-7, with D possibly TRBD2 on 6 matching bases. CDR1 is SGHRS, CDR2 YFSETQ, per germline. The CDR3 covers 16 residues. Trimming stripped 6 bases from V and 2 bases from J, with 21 bases between. CDR3 sequence reads: CASTFHPGTRAYEQYF. CDR3 nucleotide sequence: TGCGCCAGCACCTTCCACCCCGGGACTCGAGCCTACGAGCAGTACTTC.

Many counts were recorded for this clonotype. The chain recombines TRBV28 with TRBJ1-5, with TRBD1 identical over 12 bases. V gave up 5 bases and J gave up 6 bases; unmatched junction bases: 5. This CDR3 comprises 15 residues. Germline V gene data show CDR1 as MDHEN and CDR2 as SYDVKM. In DNA form, the CDR3 reads TGTGCCAGCAGTCCCCGGGACAGGGGGCTTCAGCCCCAGCATTTT. Residues: CASSPRDRGLQPQHF.

Many counts were recorded for this clonotype. The V gene is TRBV3-1, the J gene TRBJ1-3; D ambiguous. The CDR3 loop spans 16 amino acids. With 3 bases removed from V and 0 bases from J, the gap between germline ends came to 12 bases. CDR1 LGHDT and CDR2 YNNKEL come from the germline V gene (reference sequence). CDR3 amino acids: CASSHADITSGNTIYF. The DNA for the CDR3 is TGTGCCAGCAGCCACGCAGACATAACCTCTGGAAACACCATATATTTT. The whole variable domain, filled in from reference TRBV3-1 and TRBJ1-3, reads DTAVSQTPKYLVTQMGNDKSIKCEQNLGHDTMYWYKQDSKKFLKIMFSYNNKELIINETVPNRFSPKSPDKAHLNLHINSLELGDSAVYFCASSHADITSGNTIYFGEGSWLTVV.

The table lists this clonotype with a few counts. This chain connects TRBV27 to TRBJ1-1; D uncertain. Germline CDR1 MNHEY, CDR2 SMNVEV (reference sequence). The length of the CDR3 is 20 residues. V lost 5 bases and J 4 bases, leaving 32 bases between the germline ends. The CDR3, as DNA: TGTGCCAGCAGTGTAAGGAAGTATACCGGGCCAACAACCCCCAGCACTGAAGCTTTCTTT. Protein product: CASSVRKYTGPTTPSTEAFF.

The chain employs TRBV19 and TRBJ2-6, with D perhaps matching TRBD1 (5 bases). In germline, CDR1 is LNHDA, CDR2 SQIVND (reference sequence). Trimming pared 6 bases from V and 0 bases from J, leaving 15 bases between. The CDR3 loop spans 17 amino acids. The CDR3 region is CASRTGHIFSGANVLTF. The CDR3 DNA reads TGTGCCAGTAGAACTGGACACATATTCTCTGGGGCCAACGTCCTGACTTTC.

This clonotype was seen repeatedly, ten times or more. The chain carries TRBV11-2 and TRBJ2-1; D ambiguous. This CDR3 has 15 amino acids. Germline CDR1 SGHAT, CDR2 FQNNGV. The germline V and J ends were trimmed by 5 bases and 1 base, with 12 bases remaining between them. This CDR3 is CASSASVPSYNEQFF. In nucleotides, the CDR3 is TGTGCCAGCAGCGCAAGCGTACCTTCCTACAATGAGCAGTTCTTC.

The CDR3 DNA reads as TGTGCCAGCAGTGCCGGGAGGGCCTATACGCAGTATTTT. Protein: CASSAGRAYTQYF. This sequence joins TRBV27 and TRBJ2-3; 8 bases match TRBD2. V lost 5 bases to trimming and J lost 7 bases; unmatched junction nucleotides: 5. CDR1 and CDR2 from the germline V gene are MNHEY and SMNVEV (reference sequence). This CDR3 contains 13 residues.

The V call is TRBV27, the J call TRBJ2-7; 7 bases are shared with TRBD1. V shed 8 bases and J 2 bases; nucleotides not matched to a gene: 18. In germline, CDR1 is MNHEY, CDR2 SMNVEV (reference sequence). This CDR3 contains 17 residues. CDR3 loop: CASRPASLRDRPYEQYF. The CDR3 DNA sequence: TGTGCCAGCCGCCCGGCGTCCCTCCGGGACAGACCCTACGAGCAGTACTTC.

This clonotype has just a few counts. The chain uses TRBV19 and TRBJ2-2; D perhaps matches TRBD2 (5 bases). The V end was cut by 4 bases, the J end by 2 bases, with 11 bases between. CDR1 LNHDA and CDR2 SQIVND come from the germline V gene (reference sequence). This CDR3 is built from 15 residues. In DNA form, the CDR3 reads TGTGCCAGTAGTAGAGCGGAGACCAACACCGGGGAGCTGTTTTTT. Translating it yields CASSRAETNTGELFF.

This clonotype was recorded at least ten times. The V call is TRBV5-1, the J call TRBJ1-1; the D gene is possibly TRBD1 (6 bases). Germline loops: CDR1 SGHRS, CDR2 YFSETQ. The CDR3 consists of 14 residues. Between the trimmed V and J ends, which lost 4 bases and 1 base, there was a span of 11 bases. CDR3 nucleotide sequence: TGCGCCAGCAGCGCGGACAGTGGGAACACTGAAGCTTTCTTT. Its protein product is CASSADSGNTEAFF.

Remarks on this clonotype: This may come from a read error, since a much larger clone is one base off. The chain uses TRBV20-1 and TRBJ2-1, with D unresolved. Germline CDR1 reads DFQATT; CDR2 reads SNEGSKA (reference sequence). The CDR3 totals 10 residues. This chain's CDR3 is CSARGDEQLF. The CDR3 bases are TGCAGTGCTAGGGGTGATGAGCAGCTCTTC.

Many counts were recorded for this clonotype. This sequence joins TRBV7-2 and TRBJ2-3; 7 positions agree with TRBD2. The CDR3 is made up of 15 amino acids. V lost 5 bases and J lost 2; bases outside the gene matches: 7. CDR1 SGHTA and CDR2 FQGNSA come from the germline V gene. As DNA, the CDR3 is TGTGCCAGCAGCCGAAGCGGGACCTTCACAGATACGCAGTATTTT. Translating gives CASSRSGTFTDTQYF.

This clonotype has only a few counts. This chain links TRBV20-1 with TRBJ2-2; D gene unclear. Germline V gene data show CDR1 as DFQATT and CDR2 as SNEGSKA (reference sequence). The CDR3 sequence is 16 residues long. Trimming shortened V by 2 bases and J by 2 bases, and 15 bases separated the two germline ends. The DNA for the CDR3 is TGCAGTGCTAGACCCCAACTACTCACAAACACCGGGGAGCTGTTTTTT. It is translated as CSARPQLLTNTGELFF.

This clonotype has at least ten counts. The chain uses TRBV5-1 and TRBJ1-6, with D possibly being TRBD1 (6 bases). The CDR3 has 17 residues. Germline loops: CDR1 SGHRS, CDR2 YFSETQ. V lost 4 bases and J lost 6, with 20 bases in between. CDR3 region: CASSHAQGRMGNSPLHF. CDR3 coding DNA: TGCGCCAGCAGCCACGCGCAGGGGCGAATGGGTAATTCACCCCTCCACTTT. The variable domain in full, completed from reference TRBV5-1 and TRBJ1-6, reads KAGVTQTPRYLIKTRGQQVTLSCSPISGHRSVSWYQQTPGQGLQFLFEYFSETQRNKGNFPGRFSGRQFSNSRSEMNVSTLELGDSALYLCASSHAQGRMGNSPLHFGNGTRLTVT.

V is TRBV15 and J is TRBJ1-2; 7 nucleotides align to TRBD1. The CDR3 sequence is 15 residues long. Germline lookup yields CDR1 LNHNV and CDR2 YYDKDF (reference sequence). V was clipped by 3 bases and J by 4 bases; unmatched bases: 8. CDR3 in amino acids: CATSRKGTASYGYTF. The CDR3 DNA is TGTGCCACCAGCAGGAAAGGGACAGCGAGCTATGGCTACACCTTC.